This is a list of T cell receptor beta chains from one sample in a study of T cell changes during pregnancy in multiple sclerosis. The data were produced by immunoSEQ multiplex PCR, yet TCRdb's version contains in-frame clones alone and is incomplete. The table shows about 13,000 clones, with around nine tenths occurring only once. Source: CD8+ T cells from peripheral blood mononuclear cells, taken in the first trimester of pregnancy. The source of these receptors is a female donor with multiple sclerosis, enrolled in a pregnancy study. Both conserved end residues are trimmed from each CDR3. The D gene is left open where the match is weak. Clone size is not always given. Where it is, it says once, few, many or a class for expanded clones.

d_call: -
clone_size: -
v_call: TRBV4-3
j_call: TRBJ1-1
cdr3_aa: ASSQASQGTTEAF

d_call: -
clone_size: -
v_call: TRBV5-5
j_call: TRBJ1-5
cdr3_aa: ASSPRDSRNQPQH

d_call: TRBD2
clone_size: -
v_call: TRBV28
j_call: TRBJ2-3
cdr3_aa: ASSLLRGEFPQY

d_call: TRBD2
clone_size: -
v_call: TRBV9
j_call: TRBJ2-1
cdr3_aa: ASSPKLAGGKSLWNEQF

d_call: TRBD1
clone_size: few
v_call: TRBV27
j_call: TRBJ2-7
cdr3_aa: ASSTQGFAYEQY

d_call: TRBD2
clone_size: -
v_call: TRBV6-4
j_call: TRBJ2-3
cdr3_aa: ASSPGLAGGSTDTQY

d_call: TRBD1
clone_size: -
v_call: TRBV29-1
j_call: TRBJ2-5
cdr3_aa: SVRLFPSGTGPETQY

d_call: TRBD1
clone_size: once
v_call: TRBV9
j_call: TRBJ1-1
cdr3_aa: ASSHRGSEAF

d_call: TRBD2
clone_size: -
v_call: TRBV9
j_call: TRBJ2-3
cdr3_aa: ASSVGLAGGRSSDTQY

d_call: TRBD2
clone_size: -
v_call: TRBV4-1
j_call: TRBJ2-3
cdr3_aa: ASSSGLATQY

d_call: -
clone_size: -
v_call: TRBV12-1
j_call: TRBJ2-5
cdr3_aa: ASRGWDTPVAQY

d_call: -
clone_size: -
v_call: TRBV6-1
j_call: TRBJ1-1
cdr3_aa: ASNQGESSEAF

d_call: -
clone_size: -
v_call: TRBV5-1
j_call: TRBJ2-7
cdr3_aa: ASSLRPGAHEQY

d_call: -
clone_size: -
v_call: TRBV29-1
j_call: TRBJ2-2
cdr3_aa: SVGAGDSEITGELF

d_call: -
clone_size: -
v_call: TRBV10-3
j_call: TRBJ2-5
cdr3_aa: AIGGGIEETQY

d_call: TRBD1
clone_size: -
v_call: TRBV7-9
j_call: TRBJ2-7
cdr3_aa: ASSRPNRGDEQY

d_call: TRBD1
clone_size: -
v_call: TRBV4-3
j_call: TRBJ1-5
cdr3_aa: ASSQALTGGADQPQH

d_call: TRBD1
clone_size: -
v_call: TRBV7-2
j_call: TRBJ1-2
cdr3_aa: ASRTGDISYGYT